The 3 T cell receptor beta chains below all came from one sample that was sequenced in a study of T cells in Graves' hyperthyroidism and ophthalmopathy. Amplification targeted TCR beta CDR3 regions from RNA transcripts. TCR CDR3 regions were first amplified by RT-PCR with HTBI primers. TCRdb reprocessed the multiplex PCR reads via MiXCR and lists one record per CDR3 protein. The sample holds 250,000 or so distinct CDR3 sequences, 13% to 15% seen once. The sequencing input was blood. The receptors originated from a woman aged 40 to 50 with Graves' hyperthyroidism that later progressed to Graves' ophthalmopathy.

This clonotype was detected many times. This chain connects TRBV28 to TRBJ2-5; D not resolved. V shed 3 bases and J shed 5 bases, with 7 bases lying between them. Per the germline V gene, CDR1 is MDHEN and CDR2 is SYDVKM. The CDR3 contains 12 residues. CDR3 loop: CASSFFGETQYF. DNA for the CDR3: TGTGCCAGCAGTTTTTTTGGCGAGACCCAGTACTTC.

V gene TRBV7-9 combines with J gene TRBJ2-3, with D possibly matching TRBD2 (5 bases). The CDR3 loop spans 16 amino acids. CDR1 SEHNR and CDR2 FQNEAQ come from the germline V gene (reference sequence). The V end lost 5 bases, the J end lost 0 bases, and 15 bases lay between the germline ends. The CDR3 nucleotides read TGTGCCAGCAGCCCCGCTGAGGGATCTAGCACAGATACGCAGTATTTT. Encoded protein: CASSPAEGSSTDTQYF.

The CDR3 is CASSLLRGQGNEAFF. CDR3 nucleotide sequence: TGTGCCAGCAGTTTATTGAGGGGACAGGGGAATGAAGCTTTCTTT. The rearrangement uses TRBV28 and TRBJ1-1; 10 nucleotides line up with TRBD1. The trim removed 1 base at V and 7 bases at J, leaving 6 bases unmatched. CDR1 is MDHEN, CDR2 SYDVKM, per germline. This CDR3 has 15 amino acids. Variable domain in full (rest from reference TRBV28 and TRBJ1-1): DVKVTQSSRYLVKRTGEKVFLECVQDMDHENMFWYRQDPGLGLRLIYFSYDVKMKEKGDIPEGYSVSREKKERFSLILESASTNQTSMYLCASSLLRGQGNEAFFGQGTRLTVV.